The T cell receptor (beta chain) under discussion was sequenced for a study of graft-versus-host responses after intestinal transplantation. At the level of the study: Every one of the recipients received anti-thymocyte globulin induction and afterwards took tacrolimus and steroids for 3 to 4 years.

The CDR3 covers 14 residues. CDR1 and CDR2 (germline): MDHEN, SYDVKM. Trimming cost V 9 bases and J 6 bases; bases outside gene matches: 7. To note about this clone: Antigen unknown.

The protocol was immunoSEQ multiplex PCR, while the TCRdb copy is restricted to in-frame clones and leaves out a portion. The data show roughly 110,000 clones, around nine tenths seen once. Study results and limitations: Allografts of patients with graft-donor T cell macrochimerism showed high graft-versus-host to host-versus-graft clone ratios.

This chain links TRBV28 with TRBJ2-3; 12 positions match TRBD2. The sequence derives from a human donor who was the organ donor for an intestinal transplant. Source: unstimulated CD4+ T cells sorted from spleen or lymph node cells, taken before transplant. CDR3 sequence: CASRLAGVADTQYF. The CDR3 nucleotides are TGTGCCAGTCGACTAGCGGGAGTGGCGGATACGCAGTATTTT.